What follows are 7 T cell receptor beta chains derived from one specimen sequenced in a study of cytomegalovirus exposure and HLA in healthy donors. PCR was performed using 60 Vbeta and 13 Jbeta primers. Assay: immunoSEQ multiplex PCR; the TCRdb copy retains only in-frame clones and omits some. This sample has approximately 160,000 clones; roughly 80% occur once, and the top ten carry 1% to 1.5%. Material for sequencing was PBMCs. These receptors came from a man between 50 and 59 years old in good health and CMV-seropositive.

The rearrangement joins TRBV5-5 to TRBJ2-1; a weak D match, TRBD2 (6 bases). Trimming stripped 0 bases from V and 6 bases from J, with 13 bases between. Germline CDR1 and CDR2: SGHKS and YYEKEE (reference sequence). CDR3 length: 15 residues. The CDR3 DNA sequence: TGTGCCAGCAGCTTGGTCCTTGCGGGGAGCAATGAGCAGTTCTTC. It is translated as CASSLVLAGSNEQFF.

V usage is TRBV10-2 and J usage is TRBJ2-5; 11 bases are shared with TRBD2. CDR1 is WSHSY, CDR2 SAAADI, per germline. Trimming at V came to 5 bases and at J to 2 bases, leaving 4 bases not matched to a gene. The CDR3 extends over 15 amino acids. Here the CDR3 DNA reads TGCGCCAGCAGTCTAGCGGGAGGTTCTCAAGAGACCCAGTACTTC. As protein: CASSLAGGSQETQYF.

This chain joins TRBV2 and TRBJ2-1; no definite D call. Germline assignment: CDR1 SNHLY and CDR2 FYNNEI. Trimming removed 4 bases at V and 5 bases at J, with 9 bases between. This CDR3 has 13 amino acids. The CDR3 region has the DNA TGTGCCAGCAGTGGATACAGTCACAATGAGCAGTTCTTC. Encoded protein: CASSGYSHNEQFF.

This chain joins TRBV7-3 and TRBJ2-2; a weak D match, TRBD2 (6 bases). Trimming pared 5 bases from V and 4 bases from J, leaving 11 bases between. There are 14 residues in the CDR3. CDR1 and CDR2 from the germline V gene are SGHTA and FQGTGA. The CDR3 DNA reads as TGTGCCAGCAGCAACCAACTAGCCACCGGGGAGCTGTTTTTT. It translates to CASSNQLATGELFF.

This clone was seen only once. The chain is built from TRBV6-5 and TRBJ2-1; 14 bases agree with TRBD2. There are 15 residues in the CDR3. Germline CDR1 MNHEY, CDR2 SVGAGI. J gave up 9 bases and V 6 bases, and 7 bases lay outside the gene matches. The CDR3: CASSWGLAGVSEQFF. DNA for the CDR3: TGTGCCAGCAGCTGGGGACTAGCGGGAGTGAGTGAGCAGTTCTTC.

CDR3 residues: CATQKDILQYF. CDR3 DNA: TGTGCCACCCAAAAGGACATCCTGCAGTACTTC. J is TRBJ2-7 and V is TRBV28, with D possibly being TRBD1 (5 bases). From germline, CDR1 is MDHEN and CDR2 SYDVKM. The CDR3 sequence is 11 residues long. Trimming cost V 10 bases and J 9 bases, with 16 bases left between them.

This rearrangement joins TRBV30 to TRBJ2-3; 14 bases line up with TRBD2. This CDR3 is built from 16 residues. Germline V lookup: CDR1 GTSNPN, CDR2 SVGIG (reference sequence). Unmatched junction bases numbered 7, after V lost 7 bases and J lost 1 base. This chain's CDR3 is CASTGTSGGRTDTQYF. CDR3 coding DNA: TGTGCCTCCACCGGGACTAGCGGGGGACGCACAGATACGCAGTATTTT.